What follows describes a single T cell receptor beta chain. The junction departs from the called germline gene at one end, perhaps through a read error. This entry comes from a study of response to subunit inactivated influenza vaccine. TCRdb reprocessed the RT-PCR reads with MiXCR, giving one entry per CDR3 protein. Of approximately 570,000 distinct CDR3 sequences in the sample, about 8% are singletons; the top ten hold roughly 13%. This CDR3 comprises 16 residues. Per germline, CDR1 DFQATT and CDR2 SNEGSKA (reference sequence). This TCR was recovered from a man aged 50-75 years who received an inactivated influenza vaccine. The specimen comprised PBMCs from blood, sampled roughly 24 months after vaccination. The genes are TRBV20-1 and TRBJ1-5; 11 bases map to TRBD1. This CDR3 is CCARADRGLTGLPQHF. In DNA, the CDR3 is TGCTGTGCTAGGGCGGACAGGGGGCTCACGGGTCTGCCCCAGCATTTT.